The 19 T cell receptor beta chains below all came from one sample that was sequenced in a study of cytomegalovirus exposure and HLA in healthy donors. Clones were read by immunoSEQ multiplex PCR, and TCRdb kept only the in-frame ones, dropping some. Among 120,000 to 150,000 clones listed, approximately 90% were seen once. The sample comprised PBMCs. The receptor set was obtained from a man aged 18 to 35 in good health and CMV-seronegative.

This clone was observed a single time. The chain couples TRBV7-8 to TRBJ2-1, with TRBD2 identical over 10 bases. The V segment lost 2 bases and the J segment 4 bases; nucleotides outside the gene matches: 2. This CDR3 has 15 amino acids. Germline CDR1 SGHVS, CDR2 FQNEAQ. CDR3 residues: CASSLRTSGYNEQFF. In DNA form, the CDR3 reads TGTGCCAGCAGCTTACGGACTAGCGGATACAATGAGCAGTTCTTC.

A note on this clone: Relative to the germline gene, one junction end is altered; a read error may explain this. The chain is built from TRBV29-1 and TRBJ1-4, with D tentatively TRBD1 (6 bases). Per germline, CDR1 SQVTM and CDR2 ANQGSEA. This CDR3 has 14 residues. The CDR3 DNA sequence: TGCAGCGTGGACACAGGGAGTTCTAAGGAAAAACTGTTTTTT. It specifies CSVDTGSSKEKLFF.

The gene calls are TRBV11-2 and TRBJ1-2, with 8 nucleotides matching TRBD1. Germline values: CDR1 SGHAT, CDR2 FQNNGV. The CDR3 is 14 residues long. V dropped 4 bases and J dropped 4; count of bases not matched to a gene: 5. This CDR3 reads CASSSGQGPYGYTF. CDR3 DNA sequence: TGTGCCAGCAGCTCCGGACAGGGCCCCTATGGCTACACCTTC.

This clone was counted once. The chain links TRBV4-2 to TRBJ2-3, with D maybe TRBD2 (6 bases). The V gene's germline CDR1 is LGHNA and CDR2 YNFKEQ. The V end was cut by 1 base, the J end by 2 bases, with 16 bases between. The CDR3 runs to 17 residues. Here the CDR3 DNA reads TGTGCCAGCAGCCAAGGGCGGGGTAGGGCGATCACAGATACGCAGTATTTT. Translation: CASSQGRGRAITDTQYF.

The chain is built from TRBV19 and TRBJ1-1; perhaps TRBD1 as D (5 bases). Germline V lookup: CDR1 LNHDA, CDR2 SQIVND (reference sequence). The CDR3 is made up of 15 amino acids. The V gene lost 2 bases and the J gene lost 4 bases, with 14 bases spanning the gap. The CDR3 region has the DNA TGTGCCAGTAGTATAACAGCAGGGTCACTCACTGAAGCTTTCTTT. Amino acid sequence: CASSITAGSLTEAFF.

The chain has TRBV7-6 and TRBJ2-1; TRBD1 aligns across 8 bases. Germline CDR1 is SGHVS and CDR2 is FNYEAQ. This CDR3 is 15 amino acids long. V trimming: 2 bases; J trimming: 6 bases; junction bases outside the gene matches: 6. CDR3 DNA: TGTGCCAGCAGCTTATCCAGGGGGCTCGGCAATGAGCAGTTCTTC. It yields the protein CASSLSRGLGNEQFF.

The chain joins TRBV2 to TRBJ2-2; D gene unclear. The CDR3 runs 13 residues. The V gene lost 3 bases and the J gene lost 5 bases, with 7 bases spanning the gap. CDR1 is SNHLY, CDR2 FYNNEI, per germline. Written as DNA, the CDR3 is TGTGCCAGCAGTGATTGGCTTACCGGGGAGCTGTTTTTT. This codes for CASSDWLTGELFF.

V gene TRBV9 combines with J gene TRBJ2-6, with D possibly TRBD1 on 5 matching bases. The CDR3 is made up of 18 amino acids. Germline V CDR1 and CDR2: SGDLS, YYNGEE. V lost 0 bases and J lost 0, with 13 bases in between. In DNA, the CDR3 is TGTGCCAGCAGCGTAGCGGCACAGGATGACTCTGGGGCCAACGTCCTGACTTTC. Translated: CASSVAAQDDSGANVLTF.

This clone has a handful of counts. The chain has TRBV5-1 and TRBJ1-5; tentatively, D is TRBD1 (6 bases). Between the trimmed V and J ends, which lost 2 bases and 4 bases, there was a span of 10 bases. The germline gives CDR1 SGHRS, CDR2 YFSETQ. The CDR3 spans 14 residues. CDR3 bases: TGCGCCAGCAGCTTTGGACAGTCAAATCAGCCCCAGCATTTT. Translated: CASSFGQSNQPQHF.

The CDR3 loop is CSVAEGARNSPLHF. The CDR3 region has the DNA TGCAGCGTTGCAGAGGGGGCGAGGAATTCACCCCTCCACTTT. The V call is TRBV29-1, the J call TRBJ1-6, with 7 positions matching TRBD1. Germline CDR1 SQVTM, CDR2 ANQGSEA. Trimming took 4 bases from V and 7 from J; bases not matched to a gene: 7. This CDR3 comprises 14 residues.

V and J are TRBV4-1 and TRBJ2-1, with D tentatively TRBD1 (5 bases). CDR3 size: 17 residues. CDR1 and CDR2 (germline): MGHRA, YSYEKL. Trimming cost V 1 base and J 0 bases, with 13 bases left between them. CDR3 protein: CASSQGIQASSYNEQFF. The CDR3 DNA reads as TGCGCCAGCAGCCAAGGGATACAGGCGAGCTCCTACAATGAGCAGTTCTTC.

In this sample, this clone turned up once. The chain recombines TRBV5-5 with TRBJ1-2; perhaps TRBD1 as D (6 bases). The CDR3 sequence is 16 residues long. Germline CDR1 SGHKS, CDR2 YYEKEE (reference sequence). Trimming shortened V by 2 bases and J by 5 bases, and 19 bases separated the two germline ends. Written as DNA, the CDR3 is TGTGCCAGCAGCTTCACTGGACAGTTGATAGAATATGGCTACACCTTC. It codes for CASSFTGQLIEYGYTF.

The genes are TRBV6-1 and TRBJ1-5; TRBD1 agrees at 8 bases. The V and J ends lost 3 bases and 5 bases, in that order; junction bases with no gene match: 3. CDR1 and CDR2 from the germline V gene are MNHNS and SASEGT. This CDR3 region has 14 residues. The CDR3 region has the DNA TGTGCCAGCAGTGACAGGGGGCTTTATCAGCCCCAGCATTTT. Its translation is CASSDRGLYQPQHF.

The V and J genes are TRBV20-1 and TRBJ1-5; D gene unclear. Trimming took 4 bases from V and 15 from J, leaving 16 bases between them. The CDR3 loop spans 11 amino acids. The germline gives CDR1 DFQATT, CDR2 SNEGSKA (reference sequence). The CDR3 loop reads CSATSSGIRHF. CDR3 DNA: TGCAGTGCTACATCCTCCGGGATACGGCATTTT.

V and J are TRBV5-1 and TRBJ1-1; D unresolved. The V end was cut by 4 bases, the J end by 0 bases, with 7 bases between. The CDR3 has 13 residues. Germline V gene lookup returns CDR1 SGHRS and CDR2 YFSETQ. CDR3 sequence: CASSLTLNTEAFF. The CDR3 DNA reads as TGCGCCAGCAGCCTAACCTTGAACACTGAAGCTTTCTTT. The full variable domain, in which reference TRBV5-1 and TRBJ1-1 provide the parts outside the CDR3, is KAGVTQTPRYLIKTRGQQVTLSCSPISGHRSVSWYQQTPGQGLQFLFEYFSETQRNKGNFPGRFSGRQFSNSRSEMNVSTLELGDSALYLCASSLTLNTEAFFGQGTRLTVV.

J is TRBJ2-2 and V is TRBV7-9; TRBD1 aligns across 7 bases. With V trimmed by 4 bases and J by 1 base, 6 bases remained unmatched. Germline values: CDR1 SEHNR, CDR2 FQNEAQ (reference sequence). This CDR3 has 16 amino acids. The CDR3 sequence is CASSSQDRRNTGELFF. CDR3 bases: TGTGCCAGCAGCTCCCAGGACAGGCGGAACACCGGGGAGCTGTTTTTT.

The chain employs TRBV25-1 and TRBJ2-2, with D possibly being TRBD1 (5 bases). The V end was cut by 4 bases, the J end by 5 bases, with 8 bases between. Germline lookup yields CDR1 MGHDK and CDR2 SYGVNS. This CDR3 has 13 amino acids. The DNA for the CDR3 is TGTGCCAGCAGTGGACAGCTAACCGGGGAGCTGTTTTTT. Translating it yields CASSGQLTGELFF.

The V and J genes are TRBV5-4 and TRBJ2-1, with 13 bases that match TRBD2. Losses at the gene ends were 3 bases for V and 7 bases for J; bases not matched to a gene: 7. Germline CDR1 and CDR2: SGHNT and YYREEE (reference sequence). The CDR3 length is 16 residues. The CDR3 DNA reads as TGTGCCAGCAGCTCCGGACTAGCGGGAGTATCAAATGAGCAGTTCTTC. It specifies CASSSGLAGVSNEQFF.

In this sample, this clone turned up a few times. The chain employs TRBV6-1 and TRBJ1-5; 10 nucleotides line up with TRBD1. Germline-derived CDR1 and CDR2 are MNHNS and SASEGT. This CDR3 is built from 13 residues. V trimming: 10 bases; J trimming: 7 bases; junction bases outside the gene matches: 7. This chain's CDR3 is CATKDRGAQPQHF. The DNA of the CDR3 is TGTGCCACAAAGGACAGGGGGGCCCAGCCCCAGCATTTT.